This T cell receptor beta chain was documented in a study of cytomegalovirus exposure and HLA in healthy donors (dated by TCRdb to about 2017). Regarding the research as a whole: According to an earlier analysis of around 600 of the donors, about 190 million T cells yielded some 120 million unique TCR beta sequences and about 300 Gb of sequence data. Roughly 300 gigabases of sequencing data and around 80 million unique TCR sequences made up an early release that covered 500 to 700 HLA-typed donors. Among the roughly 430 genotyped donors, around 81% belonged to the genetic ancestry cluster associated with self-reported Caucasian donors. The study aimed to test whether signatures of past pathogen exposure could be identified by cataloging public T cell receptors. The T cell repertoires of 550 to 850 subjects were profiled by immunosequencing and related to cytomegalovirus serostatus. A separate validation cohort of approximately 120 different subjects was used in addition to the approximately 700-subject first cohort. To predict cytomegalovirus infection status, the study combined high-throughput TCR immunosequencing, statistical association of individual TCRs with disease status, and machine learning. A later analysis re-analyzed previously published TCR beta repertoires from 650 to 800 donors and added high-resolution HLA genotyping to study TCR occurrence patterns. Rather than drawing on any new phenotypic data, the later analysis identified candidate immune exposures from TCR beta sequences and the way those sequences occurred across donors. An earlier analysis of some 500 of the donors applied high-throughput TCR beta sequencing to assess whether each TCR beta V gene segment acted as functional or pseudogenic. Donor age, sex, ethnicity and CMV serostatus were compiled alongside the repertoire data. In a later genetic analysis, genome-wide SNP genotypes for about 65% of the roughly 670 donors were used, and that subset was treated as a discovery cohort. All discovery cohort repertoires had been generated on a single sequencing platform. Class I and class II HLA loci were covered by the typing at four-digit resolution. The number of donors typed differed by locus, with 629-630 for A, B, C, DRB1 and DQB1, more than 500 for DQA1, 600 to 610 for DPA1, and 400 to 490 for DPB1. Because of strong linkage in the cohort, roughly five DR-DQ haplotypes were treated as single units for association and clustering. Across around 400 genotyped donors of the cohort, an average of approximately 240,000 unique TCR beta nucleotide sequences per donor were sequenced, and 15% to 20% of those sequences were non-productive. Paper-wide results and their limitations: In a later analysis, several top co-occurrence clusters were reported to appear linked to parvovirus B19, influenza, CMV and Epstein-Barr virus. A further reported finding was that TCR beta sequences accurately predicted the HLA-A and HLA-B alleles for most subjects in the first cohort. Correlated functional status among segregating V segments might be attributable to linkage disequilibrium, but an unknown experimental factor could not be ruled out. According to a later analysis, TCR association rates differed among HLA loci, with DRB1 alleles showing the most associated TCRs and HLA-C alleles showing the fewest. Broadly in line with IMGT annotations, most TCR beta V segments showed up in productive rearrangements about 87% or about 30% of the time in an earlier analysis of approximately 600 of the donors. In vitro tests confirmed that a few of the cytomegalovirus-associated TCR beta chains recognize cytomegalovirus antigens. According to a later genetic analysis, donors in an Asian-associated ancestry cluster had fewer N-insertions in productive TCRs than the approximately 670-donor mean. An association between a missense DCLRE1C variant and V-gene and J-gene trimming of TCR beta chains was found in a later genetic analysis and replicated in an independent cohort. When HLA alleles, especially DR and DQ, strongly co-occurred, TCR associations were difficult to assign to individual alleles. A total of some 180 TCR beta chains were listed by the study as associated with cytomegalovirus. A later analysis found that HLA-associated TCR beta chains were more clonally expanded and had lower generation probabilities than equally common non-associated chains. At a false discovery rate of 0.05, a later analysis linked some 17,000 TCR beta sequences to specific HLA alleles. Because some donors lacked HLA typing at each locus, the association tests relied only on the typed subset. Only TCR beta chains were sequenced in this cohort, and the absence of alpha or paired-chain data limited detectable features. Some IMGT-functional V segments, including TRBV6-2 and TRBV6-3, could not be distinguished by the 87-base-pair reads and were therefore excluded. Across donors, most TCR sequences were observed very rarely, whereas some public TCRs were present in many individuals. The presence/absence analyses assumed that sequencing depth was roughly uniform across donors, and that assumption may not be true. Most CMV-associated TCR beta chains appeared to be HLA-restricted in a later analysis, and the HLA associations seemed to be driven largely by CMV exposure. The sequencing pipeline was judged likely to have produced a cluster of highly shared sequence variants as a technical artifact. CMV serostatus was the only immune exposure information available for the cohort. The authors suggested that the approach could potentially be extended to other disease states and immunological phenotypes. Fewer than 20 rarely observed V segments, including chromosome 9 orphons, were excluded from the earlier analysis of 550 to 700 of the donors because counts were too low. The classifier was reported to diagnose cytomegalovirus status with high specificity and sensitivity in both the original cohort and the validation cohort.

The cohort comprised around 690 healthy bone marrow donors. At the time of sampling, all cohort members were nominally healthy, though unrecorded immune exposures were likely present. The donor was CMV seronegative and belonged to the group of around 350 seronegative cohort members. A peripheral blood sample was provided by each donor, and peripheral blood mononuclear cells were used for TCR beta sequencing. Genomic DNA extraction from the blood cell samples was performed with the Qiagen DNeasy Blood Extraction Kit. This clone was recorded a few times. The antigen this receptor binds is unknown. Within one base of it there is no much larger clone, and no base qualities were kept. Receptors were amplified or captured by the immunoSEQ multiplex PCR assay. For the multiplex PCR, a mixture combining 60 forward primers for TCR Vbeta segments and 13 reverse primers for TCR Jbeta segments was used. The CDR3 region of rearranged TCR beta genes was amplified from genomic DNA with a multiplex PCR assay. The amplified TCR beta libraries were sequenced on the Illumina HiSeq System as 87-base-pair reads. The study's processing was this. A later analysis counted approximately 76 million unique TCR beta chains across the 550 to 700 repertoires, and some 11 million of these chains were shared by at least two donors. Raw reads were error-corrected and collapsed into unique sequences with a nearest-neighbor algorithm that merged closely related sequences to remove PCR and sequencing errors. CDR3 sequences were aligned to IMGT reference sequences to assign V, D and J gene segments. For a sequence to be retained, a match of at least six nucleotides was required to both a V gene segment and a J gene segment. A rearrangement counted as productive if the CDR3 had no stop codons and remained in frame with V and J, and every other rearrangement counted as non-productive. CDR3 was defined by IMGT convention, running from the second conserved V-encoded cysteine to the conserved J-encoded phenylalanine. Sequences without an unambiguous match to a single V gene segment were excluded from the earlier analysis of about 600 of the donors. An earlier analysis of fewer than 650 of the donors classified V segments as functional when productive rearrangements were above 56.7% and as segregating when the standard deviation between donors was above 5%. A statistical classification framework was built to diagnose cytomegalovirus status from the catalog of TCR beta chain sequences. A later analysis assigned V and J genes by comparing TCR nucleotide sequences with IMGT/GENE-DB human TR gene sequences. A later analysis assigned CDR3 sequences and most-parsimonious VDJ recombination scenarios with the TCRdist pipeline. In a later analysis, each TCR beta chain was defined by its CDR3 amino acid sequence together with its V-gene family, and reads lacking a unique V-gene family were excluded. A later analysis removed over 500 highly shared, low-generation-probability nucleotide sequences to deal with suspected cross-contamination and a sequencing artifact. For each public chain, a later analysis derived a clonal expansion index from normalized ranks of inferred template counts within each repertoire. In a later analysis, generation probabilities were computed with a VDJ recombination model fitted to out-of-frame rearrangements, and the resulting probabilities were checked against IGoR. A later analysis scored TCR-TCR, TCR-HLA and TCR-CMV co-occurrence with hypergeometric tests, applying a repertoire-size bias correction to TCR pairs. In a later analysis, false discovery rates were estimated by permuting HLA or CMV assignments 20 times. A later analysis grouped co-occurring TCRs with DBSCAN, adding TCRdist sequence similarity when clustering within HLA-allele-positive subsets. Co-occurrence clustering excluded repertoires with fewer than 30,000 or more than 120,000 public chains, plus five with anomalous nucleotide sharing. This is the immuneACCESS table as TCRdb keeps it, with only in-frame sequences that have V and J called. A part of the clones is gone; compared with another copy, unresolved V genes explain less than half, and the rest is unexplained. That table is the source of V, J and clone size, and D and trimming were worked out from the DNA. Within this sample are 150,000 to 200,000 clones, with around 75% of them counted one time only. The ten largest clones add up to approximately 2.8% of the sample.

V and J are trimmed by 1 base and 3 bases, and the gene matches miss 3 bases of the junction. CDR1 and CDR2 (LGHNA, YSLEER) derive from the germline V gene. The CDR3, from cysteine to phenylalanine, totals 15 residues. Here the CDR3 DNA is all that survives: 45 bases in frame from base 1. The sequenced sample was PBMCs. The V gene is TRBV4-3 and the J gene is TRBJ2-7, with 10 bases matching TRBD2. This clonotype was sampled from a male donor in good health and CMV-seronegative. CDR3 protein: CASSQVASGSYEQYF. The nucleotide sequence is TGCGCCAGCAGCCAAGTGGCTAGCGGGAGCTACGAGCAGTACTTC.